This TCR beta chain was sequenced during a study of CD8 T cells in ankylosing spondylitis. The V and J ends lost 5 bases and 2 bases respectively, with 17 bases between them. CDR1 MNHEY and CDR2 SMNVEV come from the germline V gene (reference sequence). The CDR3 loop spans 16 amino acids. A quantitative 5'-RACE method, one with molecular barcodes, was used to make TCR beta libraries. MiXCR, run by TCRdb on the 5' RACE reads, gives a single entry per CDR3 protein. Of under 250,000 distinct CDR3 sequences listed, about 10% are singletons. This clonotype occurred many times. The material sequenced was blood, either unsorted or a sorted T cell fraction (not recorded which). The TCR comes from a male donor with ankylosing spondylitis or in good health (not recorded which). The J gene is TRBJ2-3, the V gene TRBV27; a weak D match, TRBD1 (7 bases). The CDR3 sequence is CASSPGLTGVTDTQYF. DNA of the CDR3: TGTGCCAGCAGTCCCGGACTAACAGGGGTCACAGATACGCAGTATTTT.